This TCR beta chain derives from a study of blood T cells in healthy people across ages. With respect to this clonotype: Its antigen remains unknown.

Findings and limits, study-wide: When one million T cells were used, diversity estimates were thought to be underestimates. The study found more naive CD4+ cells and higher diversity in long-lived than aged donors.

A second PCR of about 7 to 12 cycles used a sample-barcoded 5' primer and a J-beta primer mix. All cDNA molecules were each tagged by a template-switch adaptor with 12 random nucleotides. TCRdb re-derived calls from the 5' RACE reads in MiXCR, one entry per CDR3 protein. The sample contains about 590,000 distinct CDR3 sequences, approximately 30% of which appear only once. Per germline, CDR1 SGHTA and CDR2 FQGTGA. Trimming stripped 5 bases from V and 4 bases from J, with 14 bases between. The CDR3 contains 14 residues. V is TRBV7-3 and J is TRBJ1-1; D unresolved. Material: blood. The TCR was taken from a woman older than 75 in good health. Here the CDR3 DNA reads TGTGCCAGCAGCGTGGACTCCCGGGGCACTGAAGCTTTCTTT. Its translation: CASSVDSRGTEAFF.